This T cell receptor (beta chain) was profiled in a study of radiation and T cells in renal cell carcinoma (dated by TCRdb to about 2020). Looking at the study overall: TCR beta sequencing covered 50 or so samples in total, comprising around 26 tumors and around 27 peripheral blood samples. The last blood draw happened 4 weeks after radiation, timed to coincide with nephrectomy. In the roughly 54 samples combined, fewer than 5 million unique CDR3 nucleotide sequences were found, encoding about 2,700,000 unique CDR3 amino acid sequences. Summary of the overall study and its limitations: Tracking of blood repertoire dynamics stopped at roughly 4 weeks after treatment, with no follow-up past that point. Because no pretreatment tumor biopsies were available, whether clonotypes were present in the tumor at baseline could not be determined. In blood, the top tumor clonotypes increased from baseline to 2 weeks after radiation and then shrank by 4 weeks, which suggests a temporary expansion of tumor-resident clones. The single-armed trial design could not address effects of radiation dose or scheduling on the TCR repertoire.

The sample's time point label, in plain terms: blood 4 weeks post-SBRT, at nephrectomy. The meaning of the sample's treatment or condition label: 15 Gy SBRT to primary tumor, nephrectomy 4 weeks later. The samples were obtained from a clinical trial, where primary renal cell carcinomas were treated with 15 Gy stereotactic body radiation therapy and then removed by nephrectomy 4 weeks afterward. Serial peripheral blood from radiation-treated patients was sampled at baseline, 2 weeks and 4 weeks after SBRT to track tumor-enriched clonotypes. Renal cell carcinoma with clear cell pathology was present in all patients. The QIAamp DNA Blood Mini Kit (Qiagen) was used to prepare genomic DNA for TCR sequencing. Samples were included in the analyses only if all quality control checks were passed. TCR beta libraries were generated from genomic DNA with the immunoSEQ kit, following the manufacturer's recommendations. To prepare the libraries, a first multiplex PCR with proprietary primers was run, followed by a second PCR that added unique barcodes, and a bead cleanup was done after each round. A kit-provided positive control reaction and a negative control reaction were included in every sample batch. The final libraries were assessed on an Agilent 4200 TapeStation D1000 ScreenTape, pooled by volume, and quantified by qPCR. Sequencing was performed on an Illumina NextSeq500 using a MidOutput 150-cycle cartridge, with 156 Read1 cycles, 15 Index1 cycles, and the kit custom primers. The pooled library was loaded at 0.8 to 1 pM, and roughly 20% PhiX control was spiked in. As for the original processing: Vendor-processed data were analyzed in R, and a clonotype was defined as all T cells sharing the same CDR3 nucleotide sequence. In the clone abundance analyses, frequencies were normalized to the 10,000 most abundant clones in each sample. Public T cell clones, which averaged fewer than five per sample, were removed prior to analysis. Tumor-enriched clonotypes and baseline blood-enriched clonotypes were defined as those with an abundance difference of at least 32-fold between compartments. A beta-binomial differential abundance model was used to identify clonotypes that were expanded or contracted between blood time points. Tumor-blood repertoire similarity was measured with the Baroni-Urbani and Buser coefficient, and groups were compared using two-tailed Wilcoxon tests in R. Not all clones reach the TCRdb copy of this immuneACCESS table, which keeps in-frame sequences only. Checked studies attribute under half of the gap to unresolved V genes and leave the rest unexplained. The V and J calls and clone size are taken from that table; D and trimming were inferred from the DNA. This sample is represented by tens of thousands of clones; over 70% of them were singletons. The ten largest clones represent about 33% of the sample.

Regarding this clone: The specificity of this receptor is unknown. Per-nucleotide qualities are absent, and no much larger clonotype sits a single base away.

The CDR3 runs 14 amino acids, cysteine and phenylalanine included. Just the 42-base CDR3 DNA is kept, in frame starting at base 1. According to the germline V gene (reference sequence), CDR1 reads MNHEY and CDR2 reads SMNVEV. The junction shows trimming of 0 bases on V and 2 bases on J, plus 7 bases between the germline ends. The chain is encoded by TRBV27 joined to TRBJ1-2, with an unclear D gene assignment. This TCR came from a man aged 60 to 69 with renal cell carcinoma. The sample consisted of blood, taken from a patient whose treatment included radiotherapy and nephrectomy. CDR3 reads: CASSLSETNYGYTF. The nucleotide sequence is TGTGCCAGCAGTTTATCCGAGACAAACTATGGCTACACCTTC.